The present T cell receptor (beta chain) was sequenced within a study of read filtering for tumor transcriptome and immune sequencing. The wider study: Patients were some 16 male and about 15 female, mean age around 66 years, range about 47 to 85. R-ISS stage counts were eight or nine for I, roughly 15 for II, 6 or 7 for III. Study-level points and caveats: IR-seq captured clonotypes deeper and more reliably than RNA-seq.

Molecular barcoded adaptors covering alpha/delta and beta/gamma chains were used on 400 to 450 ng RNA. TCRdb recomputed calls from the reads with MiXCR, one row per CDR3 protein. There are over 15,000 distinct CDR3 sequences in the sample; roughly a fifth occur only once, and about 25% lies in the top ten. The length of the CDR3 is 15 residues. V gave up 8 bases and J gave up 0 bases, with 15 bases separating them. Looked up from germline, CDR1 is SGHDN and CDR2 is FVKESK. This clonotype was counted a single time. Antigen unknown. The rearrangement joins TRBV14 to TRBJ2-3; a weak D match, TRBD2 (5 bases). The sequenced sample was a population of CD138-negative cells sorted from bone marrow. The TCR originated in a donor at least 40 years old with multiple myeloma. CDR3 amino acids: CASCGADPSTDTQYF. The CDR3 DNA reads as TGTGCCAGCTGCGGAGCGGACCCTAGCACAGATACGCAGTATTTT.